This note documents a single T cell receptor (beta chain) sequence. Its antigen is not known. This sample stems from a study of OX40 agonist ivuxolimab in advanced cancers. Study information: Hepatocellular carcinoma, melanoma, renal cell or head and neck cancer was diagnosed in the dose-escalation patients. Three patients got partial responses; one had hepatocellular carcinoma and two had cutaneous melanoma. Points from the study as a whole: CD8+ T cells (on average) carried more expanded clones than CD4+ T cells.

J lost 2 bases, V lost 5 bases, and 5 bases had no gene match. The CDR3 covers 15 residues. Per the germline V gene, CDR1 is SGHVS and CDR2 is FQNEAQ. Baseline, cycle 4 day 1, and cycle 7 day 1 were the blood sampling points. The table came from immunoSEQ multiplex PCR; TCRdb's copy has only in-frame clones and leaves some out. This sample has tens of thousands of clones, with 80% to 90% found just once. The receptor comes from an adult with an advanced solid tumor such as melanoma, head and neck, liver or kidney cancer. V is TRBV7-8 and J is TRBJ2-1; TRBD1 aligns across 8 bases. The source was CD4+ or CD8+ T cells sorted from blood, collected in a trial of the OX40 agonist ivuxolimab. This CDR3 reads CASSRGQGAYNEQFF. DNA for the CDR3: TGTGCCAGCAGCCGAGGACAGGGAGCCTACAATGAGCAGTTCTTC.